The clone carrying this T cell receptor beta chain occurred a few times. This sample was included in a study of beta chain features in type 1 diabetes. CDR1 is LNHDA and CDR2 is SQIVND in the germline V gene (reference sequence). The CDR3 has 15 residues. V lost 3 bases, J lost 10 bases, and 10 bases stayed unmatched. Expressed TCRB transcripts were sequenced, since all the RNA that had been isolated was reverse transcribed. The method was immunoSEQ multiplex PCR; TCRdb's version includes in-frame clones alone and lacks a portion of them. The table lists hundreds of thousands of clones, roughly 12% of them singletons.

The chain recombines TRBV19 with TRBJ2-1; TRBD2 aligns across 9 bases. Sequencing was carried out using naive CD4+ T cells from blood. The receptor comes from a man between 18 and 29 years old in good health. CDR3 in amino acids: CASSIPAGGPLEQFF. The DNA of the CDR3 is TGTGCCAGTAGTATTCCGGCGGGGGGGCCGTTGGAGCAGTTCTTC. Variable domain in full (rest from reference TRBV19 and TRBJ2-1): DGGITQSPKYLFRKEGQNVTLSCEQNLNHDAMYWYRQDPGQGLRLIYYSQIVNDFQKGDIAEGYSVSREKKESFPLTVTSAQKNPTAFYLCASSIPAGGPLEQFFGPGTRLTVL.